The sequence of this T cell receptor (beta chain) was determined in a study of T cell repertoires in cytomegalovirus infection. As to this clonotype: The antigen is not known.

J lost 0 bases, V lost 5 bases, and 10 bases had no gene match. Germline CDR1 reads SGHDT; CDR2 reads YYEEEE. This CDR3 is built from 17 residues. Using its own MiXCR run on the reads, TCRdb lists one record per CDR3 protein. The sample has about 830,000 distinct CDR3 sequences; around a third are singletons. The rearrangement links TRBV5-6 to TRBJ1-5, with 8 bases matching TRBD1. This sample comprised cultured CD8+ T cells from PBMCs, obtained from culture after CMV antigen stimulation. This TCR was sampled from a human donor in good health (CMV status not recorded). Some clones in this sample may be carry-over from other donors' samples. The CDR3 is CASSFTGGTYSNQPQHF. DNA for the CDR3: TGTGCCAGCAGTTTTACAGGGGGAACCTATAGCAATCAGCCCCAGCATTTT. Drawing the rest from reference TRBV5-6 and TRBJ1-5, the complete variable domain is DAGVTQSPTHLIKTRGQQVTLRCSPKSGHDTVSWYQQALGQGPQFIFQYYEEEERQRGNFPDRFSGHQFPNYSSELNVNALLLGDSALYLCASSFTGGTYSNQPQHFGDGTRLSIL.